Following are 32 T cell receptor beta chains from one sample sequenced in a study of cytomegalovirus exposure and HLA in healthy donors (dated by TCRdb to about 2017). Library method: the immunoSEQ multiplex PCR assay. Not all clones reach the TCRdb copy of this immuneACCESS table, which keeps in-frame sequences only. Checked studies attribute under half of the gap to unresolved V genes and leave the rest unexplained. The sample contains 250,000 to 300,000 clones, 80% to 90% of them found a single time. Clones ranked in the top ten supply around 1% of the sample. The sequenced sample consisted of PBMCs. All receptors derive from a woman aged 18-29 years in good health and CMV-seronegative.

The chain joins TRBV29-1 to TRBJ1-2; a possible D gene is TRBD1 (5 bases). Germline V gene data show CDR1 as SQVTM and CDR2 as ANQGSEA. Trimming cost V 2 bases and J 3 bases, with 10 bases left between them. The CDR3 contains 13 residues. CDR3 sequence (DNA): TGCAGCGTTGAATCTCCAGGGCACTATGGCTACACCTTC. It translates to CSVESPGHYGYTF.

This sequence joins TRBV4-3 and TRBJ2-7; the D gene is possibly TRBD2 (6 bases). Deletions cut 3 bases from V and 0 bases from J, with 15 bases between. CDR1 and CDR2 (germline): LGHNA, YSLEER. The CDR3 is made up of 16 amino acids. CDR3 sequence (DNA): TGCGCCAGCAGCCACCGGACTCACGGGAGCTCCTACGAGCAGTACTTC. This translates into CASSHRTHGSSYEQYF.

The chain is built from TRBV6-1 and TRBJ1-5; no firm D call. Per germline, CDR1 MNHNS and CDR2 SASEGT. The CDR3 is 15 amino acids. V dropped 7 bases and J dropped 1 base, with 14 bases sitting between them. CDR3 amino acids: CASTPSFGSNQPQHF. Written as DNA, the CDR3 is TGTGCCAGCACTCCATCTTTCGGGAGCAATCAGCCCCAGCATTTT.

The gene calls are TRBV5-4 and TRBJ2-1, with a tentative D call TRBD1 (6 bases). Germline lookup yields CDR1 SGHNT and CDR2 YYREEE (reference sequence). The V end lost 1 base, the J end lost 6 bases, and 8 bases lay between the germline ends. The CDR3 consists of 13 residues. The CDR3 here is CASSLTGPNEQFF. In DNA, the CDR3 is TGTGCCAGCAGCTTGACAGGGCCCAATGAGCAGTTCTTC.

This clone was counted once. The V and J genes are TRBV4-1 and TRBJ2-5; the match to TRBD2 covers 14 bases. Trimming took 6 bases from V and 5 from J; bases not matched to a gene: 5. The CDR3 extends over 15 amino acids. CDR1 is MGHRA, CDR2 YSYEKL, per germline. The CDR3 region is CASRGLAGGLETQYF. The DNA for the CDR3 is TGCGCCAGCAGAGGACTAGCGGGAGGTTTGGAGACCCAGTACTTC.

This chain links TRBV28 with TRBJ2-7, with a possible D match to TRBD1 (6 bases). Trimming stripped 3 bases from V and 10 bases from J, with 13 bases between. Germline V CDR1 and CDR2: MDHEN, SYDVKM. This CDR3 region has 12 residues. This CDR3 is CASSLPQGLQYF. For the CDR3, the DNA is TGTGCCAGCAGTTTGCCACAGGGCCTCCAGTACTTC.

The chain carries TRBV6-1 and TRBJ2-2; TRBD1 agrees at 9 bases. The CDR3 consists of 13 residues. The ends lost 4 bases at V and 6 bases at J; junction bases unmatched: 0. Looked up from germline, CDR1 is MNHNS and CDR2 is SASEGT. CDR3 in DNA: TGTGCCAGCAGTGGACAGGGGGCCGGGGAGCTGTTTTTT. It is translated as CASSGQGAGELFF.

Notes on this clone: Other DNA sequences within the sample encode an identical CDR3. The gene calls are TRBV5-1 and TRBJ2-3; 9 bases are a match to TRBD1. This CDR3 comprises 14 residues. CDR1 is SGHRS and CDR2 is YFSETQ in the germline V gene. V lost 4 bases to trimming and J lost 6 bases; unmatched junction nucleotides: 6. CDR3 amino acids: CASSPGTGLDTQYF. The CDR3 region has the DNA TGCGCCAGCAGCCCCGGGACAGGGTTGGATACGCAGTATTTT. The full variable domain, in which reference TRBV5-1 and TRBJ2-3 provide the parts outside the CDR3, is KAGVTQTPRYLIKTRGQQVTLSCSPISGHRSVSWYQQTPGQGLQFLFEYFSETQRNKGNFPGRFSGRQFSNSRSEMNVSTLELGDSALYLCASSPGTGLDTQYFGPGTRLTVL.

The rearrangement uses TRBV2 and TRBJ1-2; 9 nucleotides match TRBD1. Germline lookup yields CDR1 SNHLY and CDR2 FYNNEI. The CDR3 has 15 amino acids. The V and J ends lost 4 bases and 1 base, in that order; junction bases with no gene match: 4. CDR3 in amino acids: CASSADRGINYGYTF. The CDR3 nucleotides are TGTGCCAGCAGTGCCGACAGGGGGATTAACTATGGCTACACCTTC. Complete variable domain (other parts from reference TRBV2 and TRBJ1-2): EPEVTQTPSHQVTQMGQEVILRCVPISNHLYFYWYRQILGQKVEFLVSFYNNEISEKSEIFDDQFSVERPDGSNFTLKIRSTKLEDSAMYFCASSADRGINYGYTFGSGTRLTVV.

This rearrangement joins TRBV28 to TRBJ2-7, with 12 bases matching TRBD1. The junction had 5 bases not matched to a gene; V was cut back by 6 bases and J by 5 bases. CDR1 is MDHEN and CDR2 is SYDVKM in the germline V gene. The CDR3 covers 14 residues. Here the CDR3 reads CASSPGTGGNEQYF. CDR3 sequence (DNA): TGTGCCAGCAGCCCCGGGACAGGGGGCAACGAGCAGTACTTC.

This clone was counted at least ten times. The CDR3 here is CASSYERPGNTIYF. As DNA, the CDR3 is TGTGCCAGCAGTTACGAGCGTCCTGGAAACACCATATATTTT. This chain connects TRBV6-5 to TRBJ1-3; D is undetermined. The CDR3 consists of 14 residues. Germline lookup yields CDR1 MNHEY and CDR2 SVGAGI. The V end lost 2 bases, the J end lost 2 bases, and 7 bases lay between the germline ends.

The chain couples TRBV30 to TRBJ1-1, with 9 bases aligning to TRBD1. Germline CDR1 is GTSNPN and CDR2 is SVGIG (reference sequence). There are 11 residues in the CDR3. Losses at the gene ends were 1 base for V and 11 bases for J; bases not matched to a gene: 2. The CDR3 here is CAWSGDRVAFF. CDR3 bases: TGTGCCTGGAGTGGGGACAGGGTGGCTTTCTTT.

The chain employs TRBV14 and TRBJ2-2; possible D gene TRBD2, 6 bases. This CDR3 spans 16 amino acids. Germline V gives CDR1 SGHDN, CDR2 FVKESK. V lost 1 base and J lost 2, with 11 bases in between. Here the CDR3 reads CASSQVGTLNTGELFF. CDR3 DNA sequence: TGTGCCAGCAGCCAAGTTGGGACTCTAAACACCGGGGAGCTGTTTTTT.

This clone was seen more than once but under ten times. The rearrangement joins TRBV5-1 to TRBJ1-4, with D perhaps TRBD1 (5 bases). The ends were cut back, 4 bases at V and 0 bases at J, with 13 bases in the middle. Germline CDR1 SGHRS, CDR2 YFSETQ. The CDR3 is 16 amino acids. The CDR3 bases are TGCGCCAGCAGCGGCTCCGACAGTGCAACTAATGAAAAACTGTTTTTT. It specifies CASSGSDSATNEKLFF.

This clone appeared a few times. The chain employs TRBV6-5 and TRBJ1-1; unclear D gene. Germline CDR1 MNHEY, CDR2 SVGAGI. V was trimmed by 0 bases and J by 11 bases, leaving 16 bases between them. This CDR3 comprises 14 residues. Here the CDR3 DNA reads TGTGCCAGCAGTTACTCCGGGCCGGGATTCCAGGCTTTCTTT. Its translation: CASSYSGPGFQAFF.

The genes are TRBV4-1 and TRBJ2-5, with 11 nucleotides matching TRBD1. The CDR3 has 15 residues. Germline V gene lookup returns CDR1 MGHRA and CDR2 YSYEKL. Trimming cost V 4 bases and J 4 bases; bases outside gene matches: 5. CDR3 in DNA: TGCGCCAGCAGCCGCGGGACAGGGGGTAGAGAGACCCAGTACTTC. It is translated as CASSRGTGGRETQYF.

V gene TRBV5-1 combines with J gene TRBJ2-3; D remains unclear. The V end lost 3 bases, the J end lost 2 bases, and 13 bases lay between the germline ends. Germline CDR1 SGHRS, CDR2 YFSETQ. This CDR3 contains 15 residues. In nucleotides, the CDR3 is TGCGCCAGCAGCTCCGGCCTTACAGTCACAGATACGCAGTATTTT. As protein: CASSSGLTVTDTQYF.

The chain is built from TRBV2 and TRBJ1-2; 7 bases align to TRBD1. V was pared by 4 bases and J by 5 bases, with 10 bases of the junction left unmatched. The germline V gene encodes CDR1 SNHLY and CDR2 FYNNEI. This CDR3 comprises 15 residues. This CDR3 is CASSVEGAARYGYTF. The CDR3 coding sequence is TGTGCCAGCAGTGTTGAGGGGGCGGCTAGATATGGCTACACCTTC.

Concerning this clone: At the DNA level, this CDR3 is encoded by other sequences in the same sample as well. The rearrangement links TRBV5-6 to TRBJ1-6; 7 bases fit TRBD1. Germline values: CDR1 SGHDT, CDR2 YYEEEE. Trimming took 0 bases from V and 6 from J; bases not matched to a gene: 0. The CDR3 extends over 14 amino acids. Here the CDR3 reads CASSLGQGNSPLHF. CDR3 in DNA: TGTGCCAGCAGCTTGGGACAGGGTAATTCACCCCTCCACTTT.

The CDR3 DNA reads TGTGCCACCAGGGACCGGGGGAGGAACACTGAAGCTTTCTTT. It translates to CATRDRGRNTEAFF. V usage is TRBV19 and J usage is TRBJ1-1, with a tentative D call TRBD1 (5 bases). Trimming removed 10 bases from V and 1 base from J, with 16 bases in between. The CDR3 extends over 14 amino acids. Germline CDR1 reads LNHDA; CDR2 reads SQIVND (reference sequence). The full variable domain, rest sourced from reference TRBV19 and TRBJ1-1, is DGGITQSPKYLFRKEGQNVTLSCEQNLNHDAMYWYRQDPGQGLRLIYYSQIVNDFQKGDIAEGYSVSREKKESFPLTVTSAQKNPTAFYLCATRDRGRNTEAFFGQGTRLTVV.

This sequence joins TRBV29-1 and TRBJ2-1, with no clear D. Germline V gene data show CDR1 as SQVTM and CDR2 as ANQGSEA. Between the trimmed V and J ends, which lost 0 bases and 7 bases, there was a span of 13 bases. The CDR3 totals 14 residues. The CDR3 reads CSVEDLPPVNEQFF. Here the CDR3 DNA reads TGCAGCGTTGAAGATCTCCCCCCCGTGAATGAGCAGTTCTTC.

This chain joins TRBV5-5 and TRBJ2-5; a possible D gene is TRBD1 (6 bases). The CDR3 length is 16 residues. Germline V gene sequence: CDR1 SGHKS, CDR2 YYEKEE (reference sequence). Between the trimmed V and J ends, which lost 0 bases and 5 bases, there was a span of 17 bases. DNA of the CDR3: TGTGCCAGCAGCTTGGCCGGGACACACGTTGCGGAGACCCAGTACTTC. This gives the protein CASSLAGTHVAETQYF.

The gene calls are TRBV29-1 and TRBJ1-1; 9 bases are shared with TRBD1. CDR3 length: 13 amino acids. Trimming removed 2 bases from V and 4 bases from J; junction bases left unmatched: 2. In germline, CDR1 is SQVTM, CDR2 ANQGSEA. The CDR3 sequence: CSVELGQGTEAFF. The CDR3 region has the DNA TGCAGCGTTGAATTGGGACAGGGCACTGAAGCTTTCTTT.

Regarding this clone: Other DNA sequences in the sample encode the same CDR3. The chain employs TRBV5-1 and TRBJ2-1, with TRBD1 as a possible D gene (5 bases). The CDR3 consists of 12 residues. Germline V gene data show CDR1 as SGHRS and CDR2 as YFSETQ. The ends were cut back, 3 bases at V and 7 bases at J, with 8 bases in the middle. CDR3 region: CASSSQGNEQFF. For the CDR3, the DNA is TGCGCCAGCAGCTCCCAGGGTAATGAGCAGTTCTTC.

This chain connects TRBV7-6 to TRBJ2-7; TRBD2 matches 10 bases. The CDR3 contains 16 residues. Germline CDR1 reads SGHVS; CDR2 reads FNYEAQ. V lost 1 base, J lost 5 bases, and 8 bases stayed unmatched. Here the CDR3 reads CASSLDSPSGSDEQYF. The CDR3, as DNA: TGTGCCAGCAGCTTAGATTCGCCTAGCGGGAGCGACGAGCAGTACTTC.

This rearrangement joins TRBV5-6 to TRBJ2-5; 7 nucleotides line up with TRBD2. The junction had 1 base not matched to a gene; V was cut back by 0 bases and J by 2 bases. The CDR3 loop spans 14 amino acids. Germline CDR1 reads SGHDT; CDR2 reads YYEEEE. The CDR3 reads CASSLGTRQETQYF. The CDR3, as DNA: TGTGCCAGCAGCTTGGGGACTAGACAAGAGACCCAGTACTTC.

Here the CDR3 DNA reads TGCGCCAGCAGCTTGGAGACAGCCGGAGCCTACGAGCAGTACTTC. Amino acids: CASSLETAGAYEQYF. The chain links TRBV5-1 to TRBJ2-7; the D gene is possibly TRBD1 (5 bases). Per germline, CDR1 SGHRS and CDR2 YFSETQ. This CDR3 comprises 15 residues. V was clipped by 0 bases and J by 2 bases, with 12 bases between them.

The CDR3 region is CSVGDPDRVDNEQFF. The CDR3, as DNA: TGCAGCGTTGGGGACCCGGACAGGGTGGATAATGAGCAGTTCTTC. V and J are TRBV29-1 and TRBJ2-1; 8 bases map to TRBD1. Germline values: CDR1 SQVTM, CDR2 ANQGSEA. V trimming: 4 bases; J trimming: 7 bases; junction bases outside the gene matches: 12. The CDR3 length is 15 residues.

The chain uses TRBV4-1 and TRBJ2-1; 12 nucleotides agree with TRBD2. Trimming at V came to 3 bases and at J to 2 bases, leaving 8 bases not matched to a gene. CDR3 length: 18 residues. CDR1 is MGHRA, CDR2 YSYEKL, per germline. The chain's CDR3 is CASSQTSGRPDPYNEQFF. CDR3 bases: TGCGCCAGCAGCCAGACTAGCGGGAGACCGGACCCCTACAATGAGCAGTTCTTC.

The genes are TRBV7-2 and TRBJ2-7; 8 bases match TRBD1. Unmatched junction bases numbered 7, after V lost 3 bases and J lost 6 bases. Per the germline V gene, CDR1 is SGHTA and CDR2 is FQGNSA. The CDR3 has 14 amino acids. CDR3 sequence: CASSFYGTGGEQYF. The DNA of the CDR3 is TGTGCCAGCAGCTTCTACGGAACAGGGGGCGAGCAGTACTTC. Using reference TRBV7-2 and TRBJ2-7 for the parts outside the CDR3, the full variable domain is GAGVSQSPSNKVTEKGKDVELRCDPISGHTALYWYRQSLGQGLEFLIYFQGNSAPDKSGLPSDRFSAERTGGSVSTLTIQRTQQEDSAVYLCASSFYGTGGEQYFGPGTRLTVT.

This rearrangement joins TRBV5-1 to TRBJ2-3, with D possibly TRBD2 on 5 matching bases. CDR3 length: 15 amino acids. Trimming pared 0 bases from V and 1 base from J, leaving 9 bases between. Germline V CDR1 and CDR2: SGHRS, YFSETQ. CDR3 nucleotide sequence: TGCGCCAGCAGCTTGGTGCGGGTTGGCACAGATACGCAGTATTTT. This codes for CASSLVRVGTDTQYF.

V and J are TRBV4-2 and TRBJ2-7, with D uncertain. Germline values: CDR1 LGHNA, CDR2 YNFKEQ. The CDR3 totals 16 residues. Trimming took off 0 bases at V and 1 base at J, with 13 bases between the two ends. The DNA for the CDR3 is TGTGCCAGCAGCCAAGATCCCCTAGTTGATTCCTACGAGCAGTACTTC. Protein sequence: CASSQDPLVDSYEQYF.